The sequence of this TCR beta chain was determined in a study of T cell responses to AZD1222 COVID-19 vaccine. Broader study findings: Dominant CD4 TCR responses targeted spike regions 160-218 and 743-854. Among spike-specific TCRs, nearly half reportedly target unmutated variant regions.

Doses given second, at about 4 or about 12 weeks, were pooled. Comments on this clone: The antigen remains unidentified.

The repertoire was sequenced with immunoSEQ multiplex PCR; TCRdb's copy has only in-frame clones and lacks some. The data hold 85,000 or so clones, with around 84% observed a single time. Trimming took off 1 base at V and 7 bases at J, with 17 bases between the two ends. The CDR3 totals 16 residues. The germline gives CDR1 LGHNA, CDR2 YNFKEQ. The source was peripheral blood, collected 28 days after the second AZD1222 dose. This clonotype originated in an adult who received the AZD1222 COVID-19 vaccine. The rearrangement joins TRBV4-2 to TRBJ1-5; possibly TRBD1 for D (6 bases). The CDR3 bases are TGTGCCAGCAGCCAAGCGCAAGAGGGGGGTGAACAGCCCCAGCATTTT. Translating gives CASSQAQEGGEQPQHF.